A single sample gave rise to the 28 T cell receptor beta chains below, sequenced in a study of blood T cell repertoires in COVID-19. Assay: immunoSEQ multiplex PCR; the TCRdb copy retains only in-frame clones and omits some. The sample consists of about 33,000 clones, approximately 85% of them appearing once. The material sequenced was peripheral blood. The receptors stem from a man in his fifties or sixties with active COVID-19.

The V gene is TRBV3-1 (or the pseudogene TRBV3-2), the J gene TRBJ2-2; 8 bases align to TRBD2. Trimming removed 4 bases from V and 5 bases from J; junction bases left unmatched: 9. This CDR3 has 16 amino acids. Germline V gives CDR1 LGHDT, CDR2 YNNKEL (reference sequence). The CDR3 nucleotides are TGTGCCAGCAGCCCCGGGACTAGAGGTCGTACCGGGGAGCTGTTTTTT. Its protein is CASSPGTRGRTGELFF.

This rearrangement joins TRBV28 to TRBJ2-1; D not resolved. The CDR3 sequence is 16 residues long. Germline-derived CDR1 and CDR2 are MDHEN and SYDVKM. Trimming took 5 bases from V and 0 from J, leaving 14 bases between them. CDR3 sequence reads: CASSETSYFSYNEQFF. The CDR3 DNA reads as TGTGCCAGCAGTGAAACCTCCTACTTCTCCTACAATGAGCAGTTCTTC.

V is TRBV14 and J is TRBJ2-7; 9 bases are a match to TRBD1. From germline, CDR1 is SGHDN and CDR2 FVKESK. With 5 bases clipped from V and 2 bases from J, the junction kept 10 bases outside the gene matches. The CDR3 consists of 16 residues. This chain's CDR3 is CASSALSGTGTYEQYF. CDR3 in DNA: TGTGCCAGCAGCGCCCTCTCCGGGACAGGGACCTACGAGCAGTACTTC.

This clone is a singleton in its sample. The rearrangement uses TRBV2 and TRBJ2-1, with 7 bases that match TRBD1. This CDR3 region has 11 residues. V shed 7 bases and J 12 bases; nucleotides not matched to a gene: 6. Germline V CDR1 and CDR2: SNHLY, FYNNEI. The DNA of the CDR3 is TGTGCCAGCAACCGGGACAGTAGGCAGTTCTTC. Translation: CASNRDSRQFF.

The chain carries TRBV30 and TRBJ2-1; 7 positions match TRBD2. The CDR3 is 16 amino acids. The trim removed 0 bases at V and 0 bases at J, leaving 5 bases unmatched. Germline lookup yields CDR1 GTSNPN and CDR2 SVGIG (reference sequence). The CDR3 here is CAWSVPTSASYNEQFF. The DNA of the CDR3 is TGTGCCTGGAGTGTACCCACTAGCGCCTCCTACAATGAGCAGTTCTTC. Full variable domain (outside the CDR3, taken from reference TRBV30 and TRBJ2-1): SQTIHQWPATLVQPVGSPLSLECTVEGTSNPNLYWYRQAAGRGLQLLFYSVGIGQISSEVPQNLSASRPQDRQFILSSKKLLLSDSGFYLCAWSVPTSASYNEQFFGPGTRLTVL.

This clone has just one count. The J gene is TRBJ2-3, the V gene TRBV3-1 (or the pseudogene TRBV3-2); 12 nucleotides match TRBD2. CDR3 size: 16 residues. The V segment lost 5 bases and the J segment 3 bases; nucleotides outside the gene matches: 6. CDR1 LGHDT and CDR2 YNNKEL come from the germline V gene (reference sequence). The CDR3 loop is CASSLRLAGVTDTQYF. The CDR3 region has the DNA TGTGCCAGCAGCTTGCGACTAGCGGGGGTGACAGATACGCAGTATTTT.

The chain employs TRBV9 and TRBJ2-5, with TRBD2 identical over 7 bases. This CDR3 comprises 16 residues. Germline assignment: CDR1 SGDLS and CDR2 YYNGEE. V was pared by 4 bases and J by 3 bases, with 12 bases of the junction left unmatched. CDR3 in amino acids: CASSSSRREWEETQYF. CDR3 in DNA: TGTGCCAGCAGCTCCAGTAGGCGGGAGTGGGAAGAGACCCAGTACTTC.

The chain links TRBV28 to TRBJ2-2, with 7 bases fitting TRBD1. This CDR3 has 15 amino acids. Looked up from germline, CDR1 is MDHEN and CDR2 is SYDVKM. V dropped 3 bases and J dropped 1; count of bases not matched to a gene: 2. In DNA form, the CDR3 reads TGTGCCAGCAGTTTGGACAGGCGGAACACCGGGGAGCTGTTTTTT. Amino acid sequence: CASSLDRRNTGELFF.

This clone was recorded once. The chain has TRBV29-1 and TRBJ2-1; 9 nucleotides line up with TRBD2. The V segment lost 5 bases and the J segment 5 bases; nucleotides outside the gene matches: 10. CDR1 and CDR2 from the germline V gene are SQVTM and ANQGSEA. The CDR3 loop spans 15 amino acids. CDR3 nucleotide sequence: TGCAGCGTTCGGGCCCAGGGGACTAGCCACAATGAGCAGTTCTTC. Translating it yields CSVRAQGTSHNEQFF.

This chain joins TRBV25-1 and TRBJ2-7, with 9 bases fitting TRBD1. Trimming cost V 3 bases and J 4 bases; bases outside gene matches: 7. Per germline, CDR1 MGHDK and CDR2 SYGVNS. The CDR3 is 15 residues long. The CDR3 spells CASSEPGQGAYEQYF. CDR3 coding DNA: TGTGCCAGCAGTGAGCCGGGACAGGGTGCGTACGAGCAGTACTTC.

Here the CDR3 reads CASSAEGTTTDTQYF. The CDR3 DNA is TGTGCCAGCAGCGCGGAGGGGACCACGACAGATACGCAGTATTTT. The rearrangement links TRBV7-3 to TRBJ2-3; a possible D gene is TRBD2 (6 bases). The CDR3 runs 15 residues. Trimming removed 5 bases at V and 3 bases at J, with 15 bases between. Germline loops: CDR1 SGHTA, CDR2 FQGTGA.

This sequence joins TRBV25-1 and TRBJ2-5; 10 bases line up with TRBD2. V trimming: 2 bases; J trimming: 3 bases; junction bases outside the gene matches: 3. This CDR3 is built from 15 residues. Germline lookup yields CDR1 MGHDK and CDR2 SYGVNS. The CDR3 spells CASSEPTSGEETQYF. The CDR3 nucleotides are TGTGCCAGCAGTGAACCTACTAGCGGGGAAGAGACCCAGTACTTC. The variable domain in full, with the rest retrieved from reference TRBV25-1 and TRBJ2-5, is EADIYQTPRYLVIGTGKKITLECSQTMGHDKMYWYQQDPGMELHLIHYSYGVNSTEKGDLSSESTVSRIRTEHFPLTLESARPSHTSQYLCASSEPTSGEETQYFGPGTRLLVL.

This rearrangement joins TRBV5-1 to TRBJ1-1; possibly TRBD1 for D (5 bases). The germline V and J ends were trimmed by 5 bases and 0 bases, with 11 bases remaining between them. Germline-derived CDR1 and CDR2 are SGHRS and YFSETQ. The CDR3 extends over 14 amino acids. The chain's CDR3 is CASRLTAMNTEAFF. The CDR3 DNA is TGCGCCAGCAGGCTGACAGCCATGAACACTGAAGCTTTCTTT. Based on the CDR3 plus reference TRBV5-1 and TRBJ1-1, the full variable domain is KAGVTQTPRYLIKTRGQQVTLSCSPISGHRSVSWYQQTPGQGLQFLFEYFSETQRNKGNFPGRFSGRQFSNSRSEMNVSTLELGDSALYLCASRLTAMNTEAFFGQGTRLTVV.

The chain uses TRBV5-4 and TRBJ1-6; TRBD1 is a possible D gene (6 bases). The CDR3 loop spans 17 amino acids. Germline loops: CDR1 SGHNT, CDR2 YYREEE (reference sequence). Trimming left V 2 bases short and J 5 bases short, with 17 bases between. CDR3 DNA: TGTGCCAGCAGCTTACTGTTGGGGGCGGGGGATAATTCACCCCTCCACTTT. Encoded protein: CASSLLLGAGDNSPLHF.

This clone is classed as medium-sized. The chain joins TRBV11-1 to TRBJ2-4, with 8 bases aligning to TRBD2. With 3 bases clipped from V and 2 bases from J, the junction kept 3 bases outside the gene matches. CDR3 length equals 15 residues. CDR1 and CDR2 (germline): SGHAT, FQDESV (reference sequence). CDR3 DNA sequence: TGTGCCAGCAGCTTGGCGGGAGGAACCAAAAACATTCAGTACTTC. Translation gives CASSLAGGTKNIQYF.

The gene calls are TRBV28 and TRBJ2-3, with TRBD2 identical over 11 bases. The CDR3 has 17 residues. Germline-derived CDR1 and CDR2 are MDHEN and SYDVKM. J gave up 2 bases and V 5 bases, and 9 bases lay outside the gene matches. CDR3 nucleotide sequence: TGTGCCAGCAGTGGTAGCGGGAGGGCCCCCACCACAGATACGCAGTATTTT. Protein product: CASSGSGRAPTTDTQYF.

CDR3 region: CASSWTGENTGELFF. CDR3 nucleotides: TGTGCCAGCAGCTGGACGGGAGAGAACACCGGGGAGCTGTTTTTT. V and J are TRBV7-3 and TRBJ2-2; TRBD2 is a possible D gene (6 bases). The V end was cut by 4 bases, the J end by 1 base, with 10 bases between. CDR1 is SGHTA and CDR2 is FQGTGA in the germline V gene. The CDR3 spans 15 residues.

The rearrangement uses TRBV5-1 and TRBJ2-1; TRBD1 agrees at 12 bases. This CDR3 spans 17 amino acids. Germline V gene sequence: CDR1 SGHRS, CDR2 YFSETQ. V was pared by 4 bases and J by 9 bases, with 14 bases of the junction left unmatched. The CDR3 protein is CASSLVPGQGAASEQFF. The CDR3, as DNA: TGCGCCAGCAGCCTAGTCCCGGGACAGGGGGCGGCGAGTGAGCAGTTCTTC.

The rearrangement uses TRBV24-1 and TRBJ2-1; 8 positions match TRBD2. Germline CDR1 KGHDR, CDR2 SFDVKD. V dropped 0 bases and J dropped 8; count of bases not matched to a gene: 2. The CDR3 spans 14 residues. CDR3 in amino acids: CATSDLLAGDEQFF. The CDR3 coding sequence is TGTGCCACCAGTGATTTGCTAGCGGGCGATGAGCAGTTCTTC.

CDR3 loop: CASSLGRGSAYGYTF. The CDR3 coding sequence is TGTGCCAGCAGCTTAGGTAGGGGTTCGGCCTATGGCTACACCTTC. The rearrangement joins TRBV7-2 to TRBJ1-2; D may be TRBD1 (5 bases). Trimming pared 1 base from V and 4 bases from J, leaving 13 bases between. This CDR3 is built from 15 residues. Germline CDR1 SGHTA, CDR2 FQGNSA.

The chain couples TRBV10-2 to TRBJ2-1; TRBD2 matches 12 bases. Per the germline V gene, CDR1 is WSHSY and CDR2 is SAAADI. This CDR3 is 14 amino acids long. Unmatched junction bases numbered 1, after V lost 2 bases and J lost 8 bases. CDR3 in DNA: TGCGCCAGCAGTGAGGGACTAGCGGGACATGAGCAGTTCTTC. It is translated as CASSEGLAGHEQFF.

The chain carries TRBV28 and TRBJ2-1, with TRBD1 matching over 9 bases. The CDR3 runs 15 residues. CDR1 MDHEN and CDR2 SYDVKM come from the germline V gene. V trimming: 7 bases; J trimming: 9 bases; junction bases outside the gene matches: 13. CDR3 protein: CASTSSGDRVGEQFF. The CDR3 DNA reads as TGTGCCAGCACCTCGTCGGGGGACAGGGTTGGTGAGCAGTTCTTC.

The rearrangement uses TRBV3-1 (or the pseudogene TRBV3-2) and TRBJ2-1; 13 bases match TRBD2. Germline V gene data show CDR1 as LGHDT and CDR2 as YNNKEL (reference sequence). The CDR3 totals 15 residues. The J segment lost 12 bases and the V segment lost 4 bases, leaving 9 bases of the junction unmatched. As DNA, the CDR3 is TGTGCCAGCAGCCCAGACGCGACTAGCGGGAGGTGGCAGTTCTTC. It translates to CASSPDATSGRWQFF.

J is TRBJ2-1 and V is TRBV24-1, with 9 bases lining up with TRBD2. Per germline, CDR1 KGHDR and CDR2 SFDVKD. This CDR3 comprises 16 residues. J gave up 1 base and V 3 bases, and 3 bases lay outside the gene matches. The CDR3 here is CATSDPLAGSYNEQFF. In DNA, the CDR3 is TGTGCCACCAGTGATCCCCTAGCGGGGTCCTACAATGAGCAGTTCTTC.

The chain couples TRBV5-1 to TRBJ2-7, with D possibly TRBD1 on 5 matching bases. The length of the CDR3 is 13 residues. The germline V gene has CDR1 SGHRS and CDR2 YFSETQ. Trimming pared 0 bases from V and 5 bases from J, leaving 9 bases between. CDR3 DNA: TGCGCCAGCAGCTTGGTTAAGGGGAACGAGCAGTACTTC. This codes for CASSLVKGNEQYF.

The V and J genes are TRBV5-1 and TRBJ2-1, with 10 bases matching TRBD1. The CDR3 has 16 residues. Germline V CDR1 and CDR2: SGHRS, YFSETQ. V lost 4 bases to trimming and J lost 3 bases; unmatched junction nucleotides: 7. The CDR3 DNA reads as TGCGCCAGCAGCAACCCCGGGACAGGGGTCTACAATGAGCAGTTCTTC. Amino acids: CASSNPGTGVYNEQFF.

The chain uses TRBV6-5 and TRBJ2-7, with a possible D match to TRBD2 (6 bases). The germline V and J ends were trimmed by 7 bases and 4 bases, with 17 bases remaining between them. The germline CDR1 and CDR2 sequences are MNHEY and SVGAGI. CDR3 length: 14 amino acids. The chain's CDR3 is CASKRAHPGYEQYF. The CDR3 nucleotides are TGTGCCAGCAAGCGGGCACACCCGGGGTACGAGCAGTACTTC.

The rearrangement joins TRBV13 to TRBJ2-1; no firm D call. This CDR3 is built from 15 residues. The germline V and J ends were trimmed by 3 bases and 8 bases, with 17 bases remaining between them. The V gene's germline CDR1 is PRHDT and CDR2 FYEKMQ (reference sequence). Here the CDR3 DNA reads TGTGCCAGCAGCTTCGTTTCCAGCGTAGGAGATGAGCAGTTCTTC. Its protein product is CASSFVSSVGDEQFF. The variable domain in full, completed from reference TRBV13 and TRBJ2-1, reads AAGVIQSPRHLIKEKRETATLKCYPIPRHDTVYWYQQGPGQDPQFLISFYEKMQSDKGSIPDRFSAQQFSDYHSELNMSSLELGDSALYFCASSFVSSVGDEQFFGPGTRLTVL.